The clone carrying this T cell receptor (beta chain) showed up just a few times. The antigen remains unidentified. This sample was taken from a study of relationships among human T cell subsets. Germline CDR1 SGHAT, CDR2 FQDESV (reference sequence). The V and J ends lost 5 bases and 2 bases, in that order; junction bases with no gene match: 7. This CDR3 is built from 16 residues. The T cell receptor alpha and beta CDR3 regions were amplified from mRNA by semiquantitative ARM-PCR. Exponential amplification used communal superprimers after tagged nested gene-specific primers in ARM-PCR. Each CDR3 protein gets one entry after TCRdb re-called the multiplex PCR reads with MiXCR. This table holds about 14,000 distinct CDR3 sequences, about 55% found once. CD4+CD25+ regulatory T cells came from anti-CD25 bead selection of positively selected CD4+ cells. T cell subsets were isolated with antibody-coated magnetic beads.

Findings and limits, study-wide: Substantial CDR3 sharing among Th1, Th2 and regulatory cells suggested stochastic fate choice. The seven subsets showed no significant differences in gene usage or CDR3 length.

The origin of this receptor is a man aged 35 to 55 in good health. Source material: Tregs sorted from blood. The chain has TRBV11-1 and TRBJ2-5; 11 nucleotides align to TRBD2. Here the CDR3 reads CASSLTSGSSQETQYF. The CDR3 DNA reads TGTGCCAGCAGCCTAACTAGCGGGAGCTCTCAAGAGACCCAGTACTTC. Together with reference TRBV11-1 and TRBJ2-5, the CDR3 gives the full variable domain: EAEVAQSPRYKITEKSQAVAFWCDPISGHATLYWYRQILGQGPELLVQFQDESVVDDSQLPKDRFSAERLKGVDSTLKIQPAELGDSAMYLCASSLTSGSSQETQYFGPGTRLLVL.